This entry describes one T cell receptor beta chain. Its specificity is not known. The data were taken from a study of shared clonotypes between healthy human individuals. Study findings and constraints: Sharing of clonotypes among donors was expected to vary with sequencing depth. Clonotypes shared by all four sorted-subset donors had higher generation probabilities than non-shared clonotypes. Sequencing of the sorted subsets was shown by rarefaction to be incomplete despite large depth.

Produced via immunoSEQ multiplex PCR; TCRdb's table is partial and in-frame only. The sample carries about 2.4 million clones, roughly 93% recorded once. The CDR3 loop spans 17 amino acids. The trim removed 5 bases at V and 4 bases at J, leaving 10 bases unmatched. The germline V gene has CDR1 SGHTA and CDR2 FQGNSA. The sample consisted of naive CD4+ T cells from PBMCs. The sample's subset: CD45RA+ positively selected. The V gene is TRBV7-2, the J gene TRBJ2-1, with 11 bases that match TRBD2. The TCR sequence derives from a man aged 18 to 30 in good health. Some clones in this sample may be carry-over from other donors' samples. Written as DNA, the CDR3 is TGTGCCAGCAGCATAACCGGGACTAGCGGAAGGTACAATGAGCAGTTCTTC. It is translated as CASSITGTSGRYNEQFF.